The clone carrying this T cell receptor (beta chain) was counted many times. Its antigen remains unidentified. Sample time point: newly diagnosed GD, antithyroid drugs for less than 3 months. Construction of the TCR library relied on RNA isolated from PBMCs. Arm-PCR of CDR3 regions with iRepertoire HTBI primers generated TCR beta libraries. TCRdb re-analysed the multiplex PCR reads in MiXCR, keeping a single row per CDR3 protein. In the table there are hundreds of thousands of distinct CDR3 sequences, approximately 15% of which are singletons. The sample is drawn from a study of regulatory T cells in long-lasting Graves disease. Findings and caveats of the study: There were preferences for TRBV28, TRBJ1-2 and TRBJ2-5 in persistent disease.

The V end lost 0 bases, the J end lost 2 bases, and 12 bases lay between the germline ends. The CDR3 runs to 15 residues. Looked up from germline, CDR1 is GTSNPN and CDR2 is SVGIG (reference sequence). The same specimen was also included in a second study, on T cells in Graves' hyperthyroidism and ophthalmopathy.

This material consisted of peripheral blood mononuclear cells (PBMCs), taken at new diagnosis, from a patient treated with antithyroid drugs. This TCR came from a man aged 35 to 55 with Graves disease. The chain is built from TRBV30 and TRBJ2-3; D is tentatively TRBD1 or TRBD2 (5 bases each). The CDR3 is CAWSVDGATTDTQYF. CDR3 in DNA: TGTGCCTGGAGTGTAGACGGGGCTACCACAGATACGCAGTATTTT.